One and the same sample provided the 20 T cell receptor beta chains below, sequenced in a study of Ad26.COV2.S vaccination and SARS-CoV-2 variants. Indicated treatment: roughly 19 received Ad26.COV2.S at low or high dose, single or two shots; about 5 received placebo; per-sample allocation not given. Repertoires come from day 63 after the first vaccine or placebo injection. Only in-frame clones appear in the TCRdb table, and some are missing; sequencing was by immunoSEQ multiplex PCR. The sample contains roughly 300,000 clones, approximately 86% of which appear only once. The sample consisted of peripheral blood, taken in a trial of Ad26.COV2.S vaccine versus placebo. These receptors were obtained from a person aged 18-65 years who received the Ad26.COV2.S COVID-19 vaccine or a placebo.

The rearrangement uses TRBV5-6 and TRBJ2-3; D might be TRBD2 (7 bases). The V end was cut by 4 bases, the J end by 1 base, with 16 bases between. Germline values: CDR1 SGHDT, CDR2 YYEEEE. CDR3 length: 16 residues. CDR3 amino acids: CASSRGGGPRTDTQYF. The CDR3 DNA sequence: TGTGCCAGCAGCCGTGGGGGGGGCCCTCGCACAGATACGCAGTATTTT.

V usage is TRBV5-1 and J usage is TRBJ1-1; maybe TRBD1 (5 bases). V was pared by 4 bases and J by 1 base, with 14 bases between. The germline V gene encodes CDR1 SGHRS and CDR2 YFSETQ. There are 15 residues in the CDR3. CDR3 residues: CASSPGAYGNTEAFF. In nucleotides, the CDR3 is TGCGCCAGCAGCCCCGGGGCCTACGGGAACACTGAAGCTTTCTTT.

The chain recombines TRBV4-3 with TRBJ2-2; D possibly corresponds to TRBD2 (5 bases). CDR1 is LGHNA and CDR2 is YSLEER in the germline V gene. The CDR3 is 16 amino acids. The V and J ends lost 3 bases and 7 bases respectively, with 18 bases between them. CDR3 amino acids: CASSQNSLLVVGELFF. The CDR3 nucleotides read TGCGCCAGCAGCCAGAATTCCTTACTAGTAGTCGGGGAGCTGTTTTTT.

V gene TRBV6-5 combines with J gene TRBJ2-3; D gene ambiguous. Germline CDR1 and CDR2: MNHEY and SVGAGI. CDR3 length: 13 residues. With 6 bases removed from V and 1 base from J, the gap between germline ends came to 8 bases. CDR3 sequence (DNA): TGTGCCAGCAGGGTCTCCGGCACAGATACGCAGTATTTT. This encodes CASRVSGTDTQYF.

The CDR3 loop reads CASSERDGLPYNEQFF. The CDR3 DNA reads as TGTGCCAGCAGTGAGCGGGACGGCCTCCCCTACAATGAGCAGTTCTTC. The chain combines TRBV6-4 with TRBJ2-1, with D perhaps TRBD2 (6 bases). The CDR3 loop spans 16 amino acids. V lost 3 bases and J 2 bases, leaving 14 bases between the germline ends. Per the germline V gene, CDR1 is MRHNA and CDR2 is SNTAGT.

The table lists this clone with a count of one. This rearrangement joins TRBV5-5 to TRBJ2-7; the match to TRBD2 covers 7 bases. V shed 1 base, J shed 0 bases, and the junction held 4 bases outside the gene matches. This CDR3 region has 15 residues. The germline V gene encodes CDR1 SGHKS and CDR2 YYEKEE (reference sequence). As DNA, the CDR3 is TGTGCCAGCAGCTTGTACAGCGGGGTCTCCTACGAGCAGTACTTC. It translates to CASSLYSGVSYEQYF.

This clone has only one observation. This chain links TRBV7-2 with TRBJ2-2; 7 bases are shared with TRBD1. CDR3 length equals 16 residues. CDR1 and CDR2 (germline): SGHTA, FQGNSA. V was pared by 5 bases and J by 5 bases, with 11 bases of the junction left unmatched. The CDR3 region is CASSTRQGVGTGELFF. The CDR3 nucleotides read TGTGCCAGCAGCACGAGACAGGGTGTAGGAACCGGGGAGCTGTTTTTT.

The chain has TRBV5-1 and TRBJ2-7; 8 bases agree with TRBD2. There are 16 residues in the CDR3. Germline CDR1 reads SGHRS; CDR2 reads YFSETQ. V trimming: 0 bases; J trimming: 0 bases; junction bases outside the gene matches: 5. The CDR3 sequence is CASSLGTSGPSYEQYF. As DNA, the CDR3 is TGCGCCAGCAGCTTGGGAACTAGCGGACCCTCCTACGAGCAGTACTTC.

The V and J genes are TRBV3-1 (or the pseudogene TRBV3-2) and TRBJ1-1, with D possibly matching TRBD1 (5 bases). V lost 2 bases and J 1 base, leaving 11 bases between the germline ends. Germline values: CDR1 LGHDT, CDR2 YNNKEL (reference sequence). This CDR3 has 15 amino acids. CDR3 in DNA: TGTGCCAGCAGCCAAATCCTCCAGGGGAACACTGAAGCTTTCTTT. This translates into CASSQILQGNTEAFF.

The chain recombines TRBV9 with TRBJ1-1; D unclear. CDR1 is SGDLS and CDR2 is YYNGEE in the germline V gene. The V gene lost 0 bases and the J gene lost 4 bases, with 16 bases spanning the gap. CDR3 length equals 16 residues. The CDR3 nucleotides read TGTGCCAGCAGCGTAGGGCCCGCCTCTCCACGCACTGAAGCTTTCTTT. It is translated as CASSVGPASPRTEAFF.

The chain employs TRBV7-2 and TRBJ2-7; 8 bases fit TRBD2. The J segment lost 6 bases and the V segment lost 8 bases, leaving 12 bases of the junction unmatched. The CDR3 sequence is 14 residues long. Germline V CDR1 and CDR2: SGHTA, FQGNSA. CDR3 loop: CASGSREGVGEQYF. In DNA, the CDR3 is TGTGCCAGCGGTAGTCGGGAGGGCGTAGGCGAGCAGTACTTC.

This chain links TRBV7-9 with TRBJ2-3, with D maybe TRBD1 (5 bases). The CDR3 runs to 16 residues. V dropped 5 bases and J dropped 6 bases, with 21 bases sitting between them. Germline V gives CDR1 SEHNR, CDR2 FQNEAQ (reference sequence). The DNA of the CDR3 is TGTGCCAGCAGCCCCCAGGCAGGGAAAAAAGGGGATACGCAGTATTTT. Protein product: CASSPQAGKKGDTQYF.

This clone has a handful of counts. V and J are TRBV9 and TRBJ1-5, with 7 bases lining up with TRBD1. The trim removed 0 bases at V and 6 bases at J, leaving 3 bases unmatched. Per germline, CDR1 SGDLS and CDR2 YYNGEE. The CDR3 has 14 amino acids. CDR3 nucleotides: TGTGCCAGCAGCGTAGGACAGGGACCTCAGCCCCAGCATTTT. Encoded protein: CASSVGQGPQPQHF.

CDR3 in DNA: TGTGCCACCAGTGATCTTACCGGGACTAGCGGCACCGGGGAGCTGTTTTTT. Protein product: CATSDLTGTSGTGELFF. This chain connects TRBV24-1 to TRBJ2-2; 11 bases match TRBD2. Germline lookup yields CDR1 KGHDR and CDR2 SFDVKD. The CDR3 loop spans 17 amino acids. After removal of 3 bases from V and 4 bases from J, the junction contained 6 bases not matched to a gene.

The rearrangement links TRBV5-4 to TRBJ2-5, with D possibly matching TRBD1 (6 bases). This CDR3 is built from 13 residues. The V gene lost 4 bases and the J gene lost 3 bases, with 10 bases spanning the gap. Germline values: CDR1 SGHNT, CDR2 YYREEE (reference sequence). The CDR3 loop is CASSLRTEETQYF. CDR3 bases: TGTGCCAGCAGCCTAAGGACAGAAGAGACCCAGTACTTC.

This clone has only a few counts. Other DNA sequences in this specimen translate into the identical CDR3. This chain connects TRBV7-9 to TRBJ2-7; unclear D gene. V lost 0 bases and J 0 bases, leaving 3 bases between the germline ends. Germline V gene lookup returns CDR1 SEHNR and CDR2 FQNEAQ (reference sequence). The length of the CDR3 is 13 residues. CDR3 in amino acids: CASSLAGSYEQYF. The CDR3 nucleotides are TGTGCCAGCAGCTTAGCGGGCTCCTACGAGCAGTACTTC.

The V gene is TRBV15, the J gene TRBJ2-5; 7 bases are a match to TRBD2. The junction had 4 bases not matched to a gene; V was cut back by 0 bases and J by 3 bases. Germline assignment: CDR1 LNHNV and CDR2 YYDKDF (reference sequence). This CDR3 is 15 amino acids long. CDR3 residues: CATSRDSGGEETQYF. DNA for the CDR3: TGTGCCACCAGCAGAGATAGTGGGGGGGAAGAGACCCAGTACTTC.

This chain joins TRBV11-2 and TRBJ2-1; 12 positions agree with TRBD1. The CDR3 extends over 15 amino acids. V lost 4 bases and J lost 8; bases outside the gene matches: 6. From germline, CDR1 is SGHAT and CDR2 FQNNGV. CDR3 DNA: TGTGCCAGCAGCTCGACCGGGACAGGGGGCTATGAGCAGTTCTTC. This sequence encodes CASSSTGTGGYEQFF.

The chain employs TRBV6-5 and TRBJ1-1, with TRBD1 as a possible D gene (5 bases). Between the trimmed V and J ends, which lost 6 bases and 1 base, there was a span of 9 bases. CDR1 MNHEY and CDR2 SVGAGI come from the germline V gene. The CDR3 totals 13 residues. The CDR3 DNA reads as TGTGCCAGCAGCCTCACAGGGAACACTGAAGCTTTCTTT. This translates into CASSLTGNTEAFF.

CDR3 nucleotides: TGTGCCAGCAGTGAACGGGATCCTAGCTCTGGAAACACCATATATTTT. Its translation: CASSERDPSSGNTIYF. This chain links TRBV6-1 with TRBJ1-3; no clear D gene. The CDR3 covers 16 residues. Germline CDR1 is MNHNS and CDR2 is SASEGT. V dropped 2 bases and J dropped 0 bases, with 11 bases sitting between them.